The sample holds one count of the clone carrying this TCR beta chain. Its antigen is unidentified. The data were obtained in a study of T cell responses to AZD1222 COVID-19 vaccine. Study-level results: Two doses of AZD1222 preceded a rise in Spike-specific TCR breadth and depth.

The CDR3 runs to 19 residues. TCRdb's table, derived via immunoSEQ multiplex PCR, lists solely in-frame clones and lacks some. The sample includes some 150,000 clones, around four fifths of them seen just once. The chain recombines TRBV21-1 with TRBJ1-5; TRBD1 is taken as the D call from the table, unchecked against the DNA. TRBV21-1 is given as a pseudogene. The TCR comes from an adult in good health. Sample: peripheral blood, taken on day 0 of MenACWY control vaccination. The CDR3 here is CASSKPRQGAYNSNQPQHF. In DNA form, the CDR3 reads TGTGCCAGCAGCAAACCGCGACAGGGGGCCTATAATAGCAATCAGCCCCAGCATTTT.